Listed here are 25 T cell receptor beta chains from one sample, sequenced in a study of OX40 agonist ivuxolimab in advanced cancers. Data came from immunoSEQ multiplex PCR; TCRdb stores just in-frame clones and leaves some out. The sample records tens of thousands of clones, about 88% being singletons. Sequenced material: CD4+ or CD8+ T cells sorted from blood, taken in a trial of the OX40 agonist ivuxolimab. Source of these receptors: an adult with an advanced solid tumor such as melanoma, head and neck, liver or kidney cancer.

The V call is TRBV5-6, the J call TRBJ2-7; 9 bases are a match to TRBD1. CDR1 SGHDT and CDR2 YYEEEE come from the germline V gene. Losses at the gene ends were 3 bases for V and 3 bases for J; bases not matched to a gene: 4. There are 14 residues in the CDR3. CDR3 sequence reads: CASSYRDRDYEQYF. Written as DNA, the CDR3 is TGTGCCAGCAGCTACCGGGACAGGGACTACGAGCAGTACTTC.

The chain recombines TRBV27 with TRBJ2-7, with 7 bases fitting TRBD2. From germline, CDR1 is MNHEY and CDR2 SMNVEV (reference sequence). The CDR3 has 12 residues. After removal of 6 bases from V and 7 bases from J, the junction contained 6 bases not matched to a gene. DNA for the CDR3: TGTGCCAGCAGAACGGGGGGTAGGGAGCAGTACTTC. Protein: CASRTGGREQYF.

The V gene is TRBV7-3, the J gene TRBJ2-3; no clear D gene. Per germline, CDR1 SGHTA and CDR2 FQGTGA. The CDR3 extends over 14 amino acids. Trimming took 5 bases from V and 6 from J, leaving 15 bases between them. The CDR3 spells CASSPASMRDTQYF. The CDR3 coding sequence is TGTGCCAGCAGCCCAGCTTCGATGAGGGATACGCAGTATTTT.

The rearrangement uses TRBV25-1 and TRBJ2-1; D gene unclear. This CDR3 is built from 14 residues. V was shortened by 8 bases and J by 0 bases, with 11 bases between the two germline ends. Germline CDR1 reads MGHDK; CDR2 reads SYGVNS. The chain's CDR3 is CASGDQSSYNEQFF. Here the CDR3 DNA reads TGTGCCAGCGGAGACCAGAGCTCCTACAATGAGCAGTTCTTC.

This chain joins TRBV5-1 and TRBJ1-1; 7 bases fit TRBD1. Germline V gene data show CDR1 as SGHRS and CDR2 as YFSETQ. This CDR3 has 16 residues. Trimming took 0 bases from V and 4 from J; bases not matched to a gene: 9. In DNA, the CDR3 is TGCGCCAGCAGCTTGGGGCCGACAGGGCCGGGCACTGAAGCTTTCTTT. It translates to CASSLGPTGPGTEAFF.

The chain combines TRBV6-5 with TRBJ1-2; D is unclear. Germline CDR1 reads MNHEY; CDR2 reads SVGAGI. V lost 8 bases and J lost 1, with 14 bases in between. The CDR3 runs to 14 residues. The CDR3 is CASGRSDGNYGYTF. The CDR3 DNA is TGTGCCAGCGGCCGGTCCGATGGTAACTATGGCTACACCTTC.

By share of the sample, this clone is medium-sized. The V and J genes are TRBV18 and TRBJ1-1; no reliable D call. The CDR3 covers 14 residues. Germline assignment: CDR1 KGHSH and CDR2 LQKENI. The V end was cut by 3 bases, the J end by 2 bases, with 10 bases between. The CDR3 coding sequence is TGTGCCAGCTCACCCTATTCAGAAAACACTGAAGCTTTCTTT. Translating gives CASSPYSENTEAFF.

The chain couples TRBV11-2 to TRBJ1-4; D remains ambiguous. This CDR3 has 14 amino acids. Germline values: CDR1 SGHAT, CDR2 FQNNGV. The germline V and J ends were trimmed by 5 bases and 10 bases, with 17 bases remaining between them. The CDR3, as DNA: TGTGCCAGCAGCACGGACCCGCCTCGGGGAAAACTGTTTTTT. The encoded protein is CASSTDPPRGKLFF.

V and J are TRBV7-6 and TRBJ2-7; D remains unclear. Looked up from germline, CDR1 is SGHVS and CDR2 is FNYEAQ. The CDR3 length is 16 residues. The V end lost 5 bases, the J end lost 6 bases, and 23 bases lay between the germline ends. The CDR3, as DNA: TGTGCCAGCAGCCGTGAAGGCGCCGGTGTATCATCCGAGCAGTACTTC. The encoded protein is CASSREGAGVSSEQYF.

V and J are TRBV6-5 and TRBJ2-3; maybe TRBD2 (5 bases). The CDR3 contains 14 residues. V was cut by 6 bases and J by 1 base, with 11 bases left in between. Germline values: CDR1 MNHEY, CDR2 SVGAGI. The CDR3 region is CASSLAGRTDTQYF. In nucleotides, the CDR3 is TGTGCCAGCAGCCTTGCGGGCCGCACAGATACGCAGTATTTT.

CDR3 residues: CASSQLGLAGAGANVLTF. For the CDR3, the DNA is TGTGCCAGCAGCCAATTAGGACTAGCGGGAGCTGGGGCCAACGTCCTGACTTTC. The chain recombines TRBV14 with TRBJ2-6; TRBD2 matches 13 bases. After removal of 2 bases from V and 2 bases from J, the junction contained 3 bases not matched to a gene. This CDR3 is built from 18 residues. Germline CDR1 and CDR2: SGHDN and FVKESK. Supplemented by reference TRBV14 and TRBJ2-6, the full variable domain reads EAGVTQFPSHSVIEKGQTVTLRCDPISGHDNLYWYRRVMGKEIKFLLHFVKESKQDESGMPNNRFLAERTGGTYSTLKVQPAELEDSGVYFCASSQLGLAGAGANVLTFGAGSRLTVL.

The chain couples TRBV7-3 to TRBJ1-4; D might be TRBD1 (6 bases). Germline loops: CDR1 SGHTA, CDR2 FQGTGA. The CDR3 contains 13 residues. Deletions cut 5 bases from V and 5 bases from J, with 9 bases between. CDR3 DNA sequence: TGTGCCAGCAGCCGCGACAGGAATGAAAAACTGTTTTTT. Translating it yields CASSRDRNEKLFF.

This clone was found a few times. The V gene is TRBV7-2, the J gene TRBJ1-1, with 9 positions matching TRBD1. The CDR3 covers 14 residues. Germline CDR1 SGHTA, CDR2 FQGNSA. V lost 5 bases, J lost 5 bases, and 6 bases stayed unmatched. This CDR3 reads CASSAYGTGTEAFF. The CDR3 DNA follows: TGTGCCAGCAGCGCGTATGGGACAGGGACTGAAGCTTTCTTT. Complete variable domain (other parts from reference TRBV7-2 and TRBJ1-1): GAGVSQSPSNKVTEKGKDVELRCDPISGHTALYWYRQSLGQGLEFLIYFQGNSAPDKSGLPSDRFSAERTGGSVSTLTIQRTQQEDSAVYLCASSAYGTGTEAFFGQGTRLTVV.

The chain carries TRBV18 and TRBJ1-4; D is uncertain. V was cut by 8 bases and J by 0 bases, with 13 bases left in between. Looked up from germline, CDR1 is KGHSH and CDR2 is LQKENI. The CDR3 runs 15 residues. Written as DNA, the CDR3 is TGTGCCAGCACCAAATACGCTGCAACTAATGAAAAACTGTTTTTT. Residues: CASTKYAATNEKLFF.

This clone was recorded only once. Other nucleotide sequences from this sample produce the same CDR3. The CDR3 DNA sequence: TGTGCCAGTAGCAGTCGGACAGGGAACCACGAGCAGTACTTC. Translation gives CASSSRTGNHEQYF. The V and J genes are TRBV7-2 and TRBJ2-7; TRBD1 aligns across 8 bases. Germline CDR1 is SGHTA and CDR2 is FQGNSA. The CDR3 length is 14 residues. The trim removed 9 bases at V and 5 bases at J, leaving 12 bases unmatched.

The V gene is TRBV4-3, the J gene TRBJ1-2; D may be TRBD1 (5 bases). Germline CDR1 reads LGHNA; CDR2 reads YSLEER. V lost 0 bases and J lost 8, with 13 bases in between. The CDR3 contains 14 residues. The chain's CDR3 is CASSQETREAGYTF. CDR3 coding DNA: TGCGCCAGCAGCCAAGAGACCAGGGAGGCGGGCTACACCTTC.

This rearrangement joins TRBV14 to TRBJ1-1; D might be TRBD1 (6 bases). The CDR3 contains 15 residues. Germline CDR1 SGHDN, CDR2 FVKESK. V was pared by 5 bases and J by 5 bases, with 18 bases between. The CDR3 region has the DNA TGTGCCAGCAGCGGGTTAGGGGGGCGAGGGACTGAAGCTTTCTTT. Translated: CASSGLGGRGTEAFF.

The chain uses TRBV29-1 and TRBJ1-2; D remains ambiguous. The CDR3 is made up of 13 amino acids. The V end lost 6 bases, the J end lost 4 bases, and 15 bases lay between the germline ends. Germline assignment: CDR1 SQVTM and CDR2 ANQGSEA. CDR3 nucleotide sequence: TGCAGCGTCCCAGAGCTCGGCGGCTATGGCTACACCTTC. It yields the protein CSVPELGGYGYTF.

The chain joins TRBV4-1 to TRBJ1-5; TRBD1 is a possible D gene (5 bases). Between the trimmed V and J ends, which lost 1 base and 4 bases, there was a span of 11 bases. The length of the CDR3 is 15 residues. Germline CDR1 reads MGHRA; CDR2 reads YSYEKL. The CDR3 spells CASSQAQGTNQPQHF. The CDR3 DNA follows: TGCGCCAGCAGCCAAGCCCAAGGGACTAATCAGCCCCAGCATTTT.

V and J are TRBV27 and TRBJ2-7; 12 bases align to TRBD2. From germline, CDR1 is MNHEY and CDR2 SMNVEV (reference sequence). Germline trimming cut 4 bases from V and 0 bases from J; bases unmatched to any gene: 4. CDR3 length: 16 amino acids. This CDR3 is CASSSLAGGSSYEQYF. The CDR3 nucleotides are TGTGCCAGCAGTTCCCTAGCGGGAGGGAGCTCCTACGAGCAGTACTTC.

This clone has more than one count but fewer than ten. This sequence joins TRBV30 and TRBJ2-1; D may be TRBD2 (5 bases). This CDR3 comprises 12 residues. Trimming took 0 bases from V and 12 from J, leaving 12 bases between them. Germline CDR1 reads GTSNPN; CDR2 reads SVGIG (reference sequence). The CDR3 region has the DNA TGTGCCTGGAGTGTACAAGCGGTGGGGCAGTTCTTC. This codes for CAWSVQAVGQFF.

CDR3 nucleotide sequence: TGTGCCAGCAGCTTGTACGGAGGGGGAAATGAGCAGTTCTTC. Amino acid sequence: CASSLYGGGNEQFF. The chain links TRBV5-6 to TRBJ2-1, with D perhaps TRBD1 or TRBD2 (6 bases each). V was clipped by 1 base and J by 7 bases, with 12 bases between them. Germline loops: CDR1 SGHDT, CDR2 YYEEEE. The CDR3 spans 14 residues. The full variable domain, in which reference TRBV5-6 and TRBJ2-1 provide the parts outside the CDR3, is DAGVTQSPTHLIKTRGQQVTLRCSPKSGHDTVSWYQQALGQGPQFIFQYYEEEERQRGNFPDRFSGHQFPNYSSELNVNALLLGDSALYLCASSLYGGGNEQFFGPGTRLTVL.

This clone has only a few counts. The V call is TRBV12-5, the J call TRBJ1-5; D is undetermined. Germline V CDR1 and CDR2: LGHNT, FRNRAP. The CDR3 totals 11 residues. Trimming took off 1 base at V and 5 bases at J, with 0 bases between the two ends. This CDR3 is CASGLDQPQHF. Here the CDR3 DNA reads TGTGCTAGTGGTTTGGATCAGCCCCAGCATTTT. The full variable domain, in which reference TRBV12-5 and TRBJ1-5 provide the parts outside the CDR3, is DARVTQTPRHKVTEMGQEVTMRCQPILGHNTVFWYRQTMMQGLELLAYFRNRAPLDDSGMPKDRFSAEMPDATLATLKIQPSEPRDSAVYFCASGLDQPQHFGDGTRLSIL.

V and J are TRBV6-1 and TRBJ2-7; D gene ambiguous. Per germline, CDR1 MNHNS and CDR2 SASEGT. The CDR3 is 10 amino acids. V dropped 5 bases and J dropped 6 bases, with 5 bases sitting between them. CDR3 protein: CASSHREQYF. In nucleotides, the CDR3 is TGTGCCAGCAGTCACCGCGAGCAGTACTTC.

In regard to this clone: The germline gene is not matched at one end of the junction; a read error may be the cause. The V and J genes are TRBV7-7 and TRBJ2-1; 10 bases fit TRBD2. The CDR3 consists of 16 residues. Germline CDR1 is SSHAT and CDR2 is FNYEAQ (reference sequence). CDR3 nucleotide sequence: TGTGCTAGCAGCCCGAGGACTAGCGGATGGGGAAATGAGCAGTTCTTC. This translates into CASSPRTSGWGNEQFF.